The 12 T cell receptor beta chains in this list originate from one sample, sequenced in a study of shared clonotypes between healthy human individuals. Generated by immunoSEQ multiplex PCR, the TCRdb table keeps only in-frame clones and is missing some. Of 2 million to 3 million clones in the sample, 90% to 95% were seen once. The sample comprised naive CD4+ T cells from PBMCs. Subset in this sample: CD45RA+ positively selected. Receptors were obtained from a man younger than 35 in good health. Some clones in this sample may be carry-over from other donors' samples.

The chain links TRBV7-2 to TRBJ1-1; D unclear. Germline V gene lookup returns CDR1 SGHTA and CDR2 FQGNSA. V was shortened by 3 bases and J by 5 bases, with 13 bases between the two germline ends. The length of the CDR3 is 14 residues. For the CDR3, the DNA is TGTGCCAGCAGCTTGAACTCGGGAGTTACTGAAGCTTTCTTT. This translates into CASSLNSGVTEAFF.

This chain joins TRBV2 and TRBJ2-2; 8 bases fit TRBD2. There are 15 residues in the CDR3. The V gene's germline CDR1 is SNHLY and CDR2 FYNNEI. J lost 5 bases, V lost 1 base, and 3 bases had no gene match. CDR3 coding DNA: TGTGCCAGCAGTGAAGTCCCGGGAGGGACCGGGGAGCTGTTTTTT. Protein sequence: CASSEVPGGTGELFF. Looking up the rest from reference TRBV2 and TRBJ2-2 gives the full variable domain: EPEVTQTPSHQVTQMGQEVILRCVPISNHLYFYWYRQILGQKVEFLVSFYNNEISEKSEIFDDQFSVERPDGSNFTLKIRSTKLEDSAMYFCASSEVPGGTGELFFGEGSRLTVL.

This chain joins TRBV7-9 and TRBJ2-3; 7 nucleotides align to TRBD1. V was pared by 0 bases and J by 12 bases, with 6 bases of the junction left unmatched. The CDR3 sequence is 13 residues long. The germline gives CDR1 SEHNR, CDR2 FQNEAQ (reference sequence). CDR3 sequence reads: CASSLARQGNQYF. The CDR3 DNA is TGTGCCAGCAGCTTAGCTCGACAGGGAAATCAGTATTTT.

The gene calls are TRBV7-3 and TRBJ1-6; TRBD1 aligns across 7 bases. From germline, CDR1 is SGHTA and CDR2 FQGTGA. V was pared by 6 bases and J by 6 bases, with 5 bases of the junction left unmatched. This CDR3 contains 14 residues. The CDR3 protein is CASRSGTVNSPLHF. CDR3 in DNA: TGTGCCAGCAGGTCCGGGACAGTTAATTCACCCCTCCACTTT. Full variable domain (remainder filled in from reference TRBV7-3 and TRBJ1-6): GAGVSQTPSNKVTEKGKYVELRCDPISGHTALYWYRQSLGQGPEFLIYFQGTGAADDSGLPNDRFFAVRPEGSVSTLKIQRTERGDSAVYLCASRSGTVNSPLHFGNGTRLTVT.

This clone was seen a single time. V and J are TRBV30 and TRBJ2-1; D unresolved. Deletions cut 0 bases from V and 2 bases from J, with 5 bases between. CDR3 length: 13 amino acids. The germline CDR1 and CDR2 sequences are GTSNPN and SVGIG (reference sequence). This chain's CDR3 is CAWSVSAYNEQFF. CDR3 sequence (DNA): TGTGCCTGGAGTGTCTCAGCCTACAATGAGCAGTTCTTC.

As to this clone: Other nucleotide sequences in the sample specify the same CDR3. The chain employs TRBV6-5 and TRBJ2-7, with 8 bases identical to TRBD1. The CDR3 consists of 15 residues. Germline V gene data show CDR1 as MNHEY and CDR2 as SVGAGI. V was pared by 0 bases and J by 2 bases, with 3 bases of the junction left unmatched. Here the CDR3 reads CASSYSARGPYEQYF. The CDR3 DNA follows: TGTGCCAGCAGTTACTCTGCCAGGGGGCCCTACGAGCAGTACTTC.

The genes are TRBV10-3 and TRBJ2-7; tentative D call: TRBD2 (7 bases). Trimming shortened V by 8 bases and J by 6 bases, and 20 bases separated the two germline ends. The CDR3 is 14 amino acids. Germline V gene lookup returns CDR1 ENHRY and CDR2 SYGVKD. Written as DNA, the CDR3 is TGTGCCATCGGGGGCCGAGCGGGAAGGCGCGAGCAGTACTTC. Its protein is CAIGGRAGRREQYF.

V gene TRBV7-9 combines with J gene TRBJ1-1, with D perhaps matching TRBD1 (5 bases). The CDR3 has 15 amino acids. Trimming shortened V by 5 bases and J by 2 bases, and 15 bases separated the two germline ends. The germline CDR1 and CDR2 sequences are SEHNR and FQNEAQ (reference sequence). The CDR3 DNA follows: TGTGCCAGCAGCCCCGGGACCCTTCGAAACACTGAAGCTTTCTTT. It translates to CASSPGTLRNTEAFF. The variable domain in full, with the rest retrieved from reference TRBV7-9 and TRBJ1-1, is DTGVSQNPRHKITKRGQNVTFRCDPISEHNRLYWYRQTLGQGPEFLTYFQNEAQLEKSRLLSDRFSAERPKGSFSTLEIQRTEQGDSAMYLCASSPGTLRNTEAFFGQGTRLTVV.

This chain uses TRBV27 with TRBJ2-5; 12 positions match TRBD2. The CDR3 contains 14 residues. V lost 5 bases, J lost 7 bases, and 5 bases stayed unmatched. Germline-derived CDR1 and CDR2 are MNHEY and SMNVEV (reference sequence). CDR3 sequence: CASSPGTSGRTQYF. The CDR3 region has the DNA TGTGCCAGCAGTCCGGGGACTAGCGGGCGGACCCAGTACTTC.

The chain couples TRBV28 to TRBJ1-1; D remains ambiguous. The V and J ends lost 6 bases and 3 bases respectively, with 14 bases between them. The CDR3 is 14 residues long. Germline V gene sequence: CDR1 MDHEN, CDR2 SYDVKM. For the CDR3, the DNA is TGTGCCAGCAGACCGTGGCGTTTGGACACTGAAGCTTTCTTT. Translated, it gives CASRPWRLDTEAFF.

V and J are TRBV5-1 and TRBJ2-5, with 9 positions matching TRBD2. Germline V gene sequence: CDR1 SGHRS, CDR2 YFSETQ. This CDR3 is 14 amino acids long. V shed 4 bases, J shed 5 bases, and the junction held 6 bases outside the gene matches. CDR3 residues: CASSQGLAAETQYF. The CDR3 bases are TGCGCCAGCAGCCAGGGACTAGCCGCGGAGACCCAGTACTTC.

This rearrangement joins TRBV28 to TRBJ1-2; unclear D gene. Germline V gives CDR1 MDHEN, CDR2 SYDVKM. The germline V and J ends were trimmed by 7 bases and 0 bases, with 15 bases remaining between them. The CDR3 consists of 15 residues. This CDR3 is CASTPGPRANYGYTF. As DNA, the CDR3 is TGTGCCAGCACCCCCGGCCCCAGAGCTAACTATGGCTACACCTTC.